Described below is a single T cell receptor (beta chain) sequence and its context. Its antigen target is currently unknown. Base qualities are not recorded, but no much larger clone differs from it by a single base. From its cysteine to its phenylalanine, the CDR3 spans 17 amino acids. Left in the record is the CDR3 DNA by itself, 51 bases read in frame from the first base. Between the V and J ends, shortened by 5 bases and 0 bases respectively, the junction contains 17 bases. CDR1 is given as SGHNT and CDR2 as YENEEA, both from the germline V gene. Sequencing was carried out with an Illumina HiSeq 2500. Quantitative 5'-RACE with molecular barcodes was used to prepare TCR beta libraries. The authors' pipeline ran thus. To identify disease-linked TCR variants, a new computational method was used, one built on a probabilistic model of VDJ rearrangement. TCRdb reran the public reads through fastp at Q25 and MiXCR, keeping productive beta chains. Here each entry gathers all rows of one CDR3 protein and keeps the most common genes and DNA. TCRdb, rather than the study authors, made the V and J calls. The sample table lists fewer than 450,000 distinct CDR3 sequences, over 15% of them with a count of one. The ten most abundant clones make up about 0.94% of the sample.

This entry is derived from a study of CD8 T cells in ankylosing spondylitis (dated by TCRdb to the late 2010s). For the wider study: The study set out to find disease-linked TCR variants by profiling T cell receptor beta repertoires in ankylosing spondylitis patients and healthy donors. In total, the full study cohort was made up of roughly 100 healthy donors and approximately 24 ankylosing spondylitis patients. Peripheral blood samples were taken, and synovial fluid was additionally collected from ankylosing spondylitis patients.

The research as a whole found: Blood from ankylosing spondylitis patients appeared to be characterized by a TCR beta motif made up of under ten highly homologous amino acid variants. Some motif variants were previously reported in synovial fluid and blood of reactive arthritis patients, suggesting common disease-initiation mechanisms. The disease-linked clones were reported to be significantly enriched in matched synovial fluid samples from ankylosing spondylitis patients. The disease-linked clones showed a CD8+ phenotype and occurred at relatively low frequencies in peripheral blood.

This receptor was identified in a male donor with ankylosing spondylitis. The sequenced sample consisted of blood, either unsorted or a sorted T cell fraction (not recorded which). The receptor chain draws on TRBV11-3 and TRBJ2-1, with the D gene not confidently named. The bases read TGTGCCAGCAGCCCCCTGGTGGGTGGAAGCTCCTACAATGAGCAGTTCTTC. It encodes CASSPLVGGSSYNEQFF.